A selection of T cell receptor beta chains follows, all from one sample in a study of blood T cell repertoires in COVID-19. The data were produced by immunoSEQ multiplex PCR, yet TCRdb's version contains in-frame clones alone and is incomplete. The table lists roughly 280,000 clones, approximately 89% of them singletons, with approximately 9% in the top ten. The sample was peripheral blood. All receptors come from a man aged 40-50 years with active or convalescent COVID-19. Both conserved end residues are part of each CDR3. D genes are given only for firm matches. Rows give clone size only sometimes, using once, few, many, or a class for an expanded clone.

>TRBD1|19|TRBJ2-7|TRBV5-5|-
CASSLVFKMTDRVPYEQYF
TGTGCCAGCAGCTTGGTTTTCAAGATGACGGACAGGGTCCCCTACGAGCAGTACTTC
>-|13|TRBJ2-1|TRBV9|-
CASSIAAYNEQFF
TGTGCCAGCAGCATAGCGGCCTACAATGAGCAGTTCTTC
>-|13|TRBJ1-1|TRBV10-2|-
CASRLSEGTEAFF
TGCGCCAGCAGACTATCGGAGGGGACTGAAGCTTTCTTT
>-|16|TRBJ1-6|TRBV25-1|-
CASSDPAGATNSPLHF
TGTGCCAGCAGTGACCCGGCGGGGGCAACTAATTCACCCCTCCACTTT
>-|13|TRBJ2-5|TRBV30|-
CAWSVRGAETQYF
TGTGCCTGGAGTGTACGGGGGGCAGAGACCCAGTACTTC
>TRBD2|15|TRBJ2-2|TRBV30|-
CAWSAPGTKAGELFF
TGTGCCTGGAGTGCCCCCGGGACTAAAGCCGGGGAGCTGTTTTTT
>TRBD2|17|TRBJ2-1|TRBV7-9|-
CASSILKAGGAHNEQFF
TGTGCCAGCAGCATACTCAAAGCGGGAGGGGCCCACAATGAGCAGTTCTTC
>TRBD1|20|TRBJ2-7|TRBV6-1|-
CASSEALSGFLGTGSYEQYF
TGTGCCAGCAGTGAAGCGCTCAGTGGCTTTTTGGGGACAGGGTCCTACGAGCAGTACTTC
>TRBD2|17|TRBJ2-1|TRBV7-6|-
CASSYSAGGSSYNEQFF
TGTGCCAGCAGCTATAGCGCGGGGGGGAGCTCCTACAATGAGCAGTTCTTC
>-|16|TRBJ1-3|TRBV6-1|-
CASSELEGSRGNTIYF
TGTGCCAGCAGTGAGCTGGAGGGCTCGAGAGGAAACACCATATATTTT
>TRBD1|13|TRBJ2-7|TRBV5-6|-
CASSPGQGGEQYF
TGTGCCAGCAGCCCAGGACAGGGGGGCGAGCAGTACTTC
>TRBD2|16|TRBJ2-1|TRBV7-9|-
CASSLVGGGDRGEQFF
TGTGCCAGCAGCTTAGTAGGCGGGGGGGATAGAGGTGAGCAGTTCTTC
>-|15|TRBJ2-5|TRBV5-1|-
CASSLGQGMGETQYF
TGCGCCAGCAGCTTGGGTCAGGGTATGGGGGAGACCCAGTACTTC
>-|14|TRBJ2-3|TRBV24-1|-
CATMSGQATDTQYF
TGTGCCACCATGTCCGGACAAGCAACAGATACGCAGTATTTT
>-|14|TRBJ2-2|TRBV19|-
CASTQFRVTGELFF
TGTGCCAGTACCCAGTTTCGGGTCACCGGGGAGCTGTTTTTT
>-|14|TRBJ1-2|TRBV30|-
CAWSFLGRGYGYTF
TGTGCCTGGAGTTTTTTGGGCAGGGGCTATGGCTACACCTTC
>TRBD1|13|TRBJ2-5|TRBV19|-
CASGDRSKETQYF
TGTGCCAGTGGGGACAGGTCTAAAGAGACCCAGTACTTC
>-|13|TRBJ2-2|TRBV19|-
CASSLIASGELFF
TGTGCCAGTAGTCTCATAGCGTCGGGGGAGCTGTTTTTT
>TRBD1|14|TRBJ1-4|TRBV28|-
CASRQGVTNEKLFF
TGTGCCAGCAGACAGGGGGTCACTAATGAAAAACTGTTTTTT
>TRBD1|15|TRBJ1-4|TRBV6-5|-
CASGDPGQGYEKLFF
TGTGCCAGCGGCGATCCGGGACAGGGTTACGAAAAACTGTTTTTT
>TRBD1|15|TRBJ1-2|TRBV4-1|-
CASSLFGQGNYGYTF
TGCGCCAGCAGCCTGTTTGGACAGGGAAATTATGGCTACACCTTC
>-|15|TRBJ2-5|TRBV11-2|-
CASSLNSAKGETQYF
TGTGCCAGCAGCTTAAATAGCGCAAAAGGAGAGACCCAGTACTTC
>TRBD1|16|TRBJ2-5|TRBV6-1|once
CASSASRDRYQETQYF
TGTGCCAGCAGTGCCTCCCGGGACAGATACCAAGAGACCCAGTACTTC
>TRBD1|13|TRBJ1-4|TRBV19|few
CASSSRDSEKLFF
TGTGCCAGTAGTAGCAGGGACAGCGAAAAACTGTTTTTT
>TRBD1|14|TRBJ2-1|TRBV28|once
CASSLPAGGYEQFF
TGTGCCAGCAGTTTACCAGCAGGGGGCTATGAGCAGTTCTTC
>-|12|TRBJ1-2|TRBV5-6|-
CASTDSLRGYTF
TGTGCCAGCACCGACAGTCTACGTGGCTACACCTTC
>-|16|TRBJ1-4|TRBV4-2|-
CASSQDVKQGREKLFF
TGTGCCAGCAGCCAAGATGTGAAACAGGGCAGGGAAAAACTGTTTTTT
>TRBD1|14|TRBJ2-4|TRBV6-5|-
CASRTQGDENIQYF
TGTGCCAGCAGAACACAGGGGGATGAAAACATTCAGTACTTC
>-|11|TRBJ1-1|TRBV2|-
CASSAGAEAFF
TGTGCCAGCAGTGCAGGTGCTGAAGCTTTCTTT
>-|14|TRBJ2-7|TRBV19|-
CASSMSGSLYEQYF
TGTGCCAGTAGTATGTCCGGGAGCCTCTACGAGCAGTACTTC